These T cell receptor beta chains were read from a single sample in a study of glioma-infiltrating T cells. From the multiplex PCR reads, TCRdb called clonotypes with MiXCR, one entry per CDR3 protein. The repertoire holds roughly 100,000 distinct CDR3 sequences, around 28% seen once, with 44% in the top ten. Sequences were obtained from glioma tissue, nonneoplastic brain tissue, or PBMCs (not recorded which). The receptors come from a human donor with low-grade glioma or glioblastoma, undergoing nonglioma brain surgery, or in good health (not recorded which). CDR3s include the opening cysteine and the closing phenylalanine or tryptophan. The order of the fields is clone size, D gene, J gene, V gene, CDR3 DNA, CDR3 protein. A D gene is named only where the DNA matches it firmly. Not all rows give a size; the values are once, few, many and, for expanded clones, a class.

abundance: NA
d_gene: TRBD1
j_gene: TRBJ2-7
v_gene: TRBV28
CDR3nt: TGTGCCAGCATTCCGGGACAGAAGGGCGAGCAGTACTTC
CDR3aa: CASIPGQKGEQYF

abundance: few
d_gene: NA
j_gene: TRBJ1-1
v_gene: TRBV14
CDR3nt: TGTGCCAGCAGCCATAGGACGGGCATGAACACTGAAGCTTTCTTT
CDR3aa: CASSHRTGMNTEAFF

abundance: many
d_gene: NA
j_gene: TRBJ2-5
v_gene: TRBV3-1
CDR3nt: TGTGCCAGCAGCCAAGGGGATGGTGAGACCCAGTACTTC
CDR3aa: CASSQGDGETQYF

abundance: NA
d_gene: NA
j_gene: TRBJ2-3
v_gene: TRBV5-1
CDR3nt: TGCGCCAGCTCGAGCAGGGAACCCACAGATACGCAGTATTTT
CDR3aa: CASSSREPTDTQYF

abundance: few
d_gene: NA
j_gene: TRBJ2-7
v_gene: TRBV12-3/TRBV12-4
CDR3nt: TGTGCCAGCAGTTTGGAGTGGAGCTCCTACGAGCAGTACTTC
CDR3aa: CASSLEWSSYEQYF

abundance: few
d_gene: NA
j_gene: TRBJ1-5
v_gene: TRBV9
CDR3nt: TGTGCCAGCAGCGTAGGGGCAGGGAGAGAGCCCCAGCATTTT
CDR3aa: CASSVGAGREPQHF

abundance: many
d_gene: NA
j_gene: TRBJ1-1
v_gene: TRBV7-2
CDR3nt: TGTGCCAGCAGCCGGGGGACGAGACAACTGACTGAAGCTTTCTTT
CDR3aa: CASSRGTRQLTEAFF

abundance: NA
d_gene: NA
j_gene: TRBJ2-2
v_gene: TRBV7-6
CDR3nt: TGTGCCAGCAGCTTAGGTTTGGGGGTGCAAACCGGGGAGCTGTTTTTT
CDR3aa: CASSLGLGVQTGELFF

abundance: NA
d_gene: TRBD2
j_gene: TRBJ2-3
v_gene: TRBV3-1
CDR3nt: TGTGCCAGCAGCCAAGGTTGGGCTAGCGGGGGAACAGATACGCAGTATTTT
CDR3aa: CASSQGWASGGTDTQYF

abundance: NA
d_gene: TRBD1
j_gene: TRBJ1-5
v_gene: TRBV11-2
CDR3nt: TGTGCCAGCAGCTGGGACAGGTCCAATCAGCCCCAGCATTTT
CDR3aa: CASSWDRSNQPQHF

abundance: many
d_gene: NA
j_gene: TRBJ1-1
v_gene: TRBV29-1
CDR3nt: TGCAGCGTTATAAACATGAACACTGAAGCTTTCTTT
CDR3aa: CSVINMNTEAFF

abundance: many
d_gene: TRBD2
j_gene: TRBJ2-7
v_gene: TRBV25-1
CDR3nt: TGTGCCAGCAGTGAATTTCTAGCGGGGGGGCCCAGCGAGCAGTACTTC
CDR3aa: CASSEFLAGGPSEQYF

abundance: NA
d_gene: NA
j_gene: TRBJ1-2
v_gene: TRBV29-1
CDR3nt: TGCAGCGCTGGCCAGTTAGGGAACTATGGCTACACCTTC
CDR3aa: CSAGQLGNYGYTF

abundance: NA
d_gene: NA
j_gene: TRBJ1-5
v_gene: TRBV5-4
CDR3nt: TGTGCCAGCAGCGGGGGGGTGCAGCAGCCCCAGCATTTT
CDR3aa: CASSGGVQQPQHF

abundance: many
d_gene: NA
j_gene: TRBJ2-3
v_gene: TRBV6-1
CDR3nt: TGTGCCAGCAGTCGAGGGGGGGGCGGCACAGATACGCAGTATTTT
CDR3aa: CASSRGGGGTDTQYF

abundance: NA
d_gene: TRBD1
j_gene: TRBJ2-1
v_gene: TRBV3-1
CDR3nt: TGTGCCAGCAGCCTCCCCCAGGGACAGGGATATGAGCAGTTCTTC
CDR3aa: CASSLPQGQGYEQFF

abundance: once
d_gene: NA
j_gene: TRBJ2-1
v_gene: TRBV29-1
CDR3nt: TGCAGCGTTGATAAAACAGGGTTCGATGAGCAGTTCTTC
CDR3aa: CSVDKTGFDEQFF

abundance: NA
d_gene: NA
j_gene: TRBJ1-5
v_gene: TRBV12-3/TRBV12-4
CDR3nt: TGTGCCAGCAGCAGACTTAGCAATCAGCCCCAGCATTTT
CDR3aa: CASSRLSNQPQHF

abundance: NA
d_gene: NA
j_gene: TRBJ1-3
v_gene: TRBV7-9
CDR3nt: TGTGCCAGCAGCTTCCAACACCGGAGGTCTGGAAACACCATATATTTT
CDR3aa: CASSFQHRRSGNTIYF

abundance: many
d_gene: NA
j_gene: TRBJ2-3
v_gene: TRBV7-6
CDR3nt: TGTGCCAGCAGCTTAGCGGGGGGCCAGACCCCTACGCAGTATTTT
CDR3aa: CASSLAGGQTPTQYF

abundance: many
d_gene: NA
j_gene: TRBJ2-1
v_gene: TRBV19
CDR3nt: TGTGCCAGTAGTATTCGTAGTGAGCAGTTCTTC
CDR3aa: CASSIRSEQFF

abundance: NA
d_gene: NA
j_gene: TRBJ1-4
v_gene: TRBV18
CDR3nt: TGTGCCAGCTCGGGAAACGCTGCAACTAATGAAAAACTGTTTTTT
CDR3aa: CASSGNAATNEKLFF

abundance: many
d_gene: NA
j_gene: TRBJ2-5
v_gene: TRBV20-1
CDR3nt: TGCAGTGCTAGAGATCGCGGGGCAATAGAGACCCAGTACTTC
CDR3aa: CSARDRGAIETQYF

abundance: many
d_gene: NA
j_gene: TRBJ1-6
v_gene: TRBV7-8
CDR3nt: TGTGCCAGCGCCACGGGAGGGTCCTATAATTCACCCCTCCACTTT
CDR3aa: CASATGGSYNSPLHF